The sequence of this T cell receptor beta chain was determined in a study of blood T cell repertoires in COVID-19. This clone has a handful of counts. Assay: immunoSEQ multiplex PCR; the TCRdb copy retains only in-frame clones and omits some. The repertoire holds about 160,000 clones, roughly 82% seen once, with 6.5% to 9% in the top ten. With 5 bases clipped from V and 3 bases from J, the junction kept 11 bases outside the gene matches. The germline gives CDR1 SGHRS, CDR2 YFSETQ. This CDR3 contains 15 residues. This TCR came from a middle-aged woman with COVID-19, enrolled during active disease. Sample: peripheral blood. The rearrangement uses TRBV5-1 and TRBJ2-7, with TRBD2 matching 7 bases. The CDR3 region has the DNA TGCGCCAGCAGAGTTGGGACTACAGCGGGCTACGAGCAGTACTTC. Protein sequence: CASRVGTTAGYEQYF.